These 4 T cell receptor beta chains share one sample of origin, sequenced in a study of blood T cell repertoires in COVID-19. Generated by immunoSEQ multiplex PCR, the TCRdb table keeps only in-frame clones and is missing some. The repertoire consists of roughly 58,000 clones, with about 75% occurring once and the leading ten covering 51%. The material sequenced was PBMCs or T cells enriched from blood (not recorded which). All receptors derive from a woman in her fifties or sixties who had been exposed to COVID-19.

V usage is TRBV15 and J usage is TRBJ2-7; no firm D call. Trimming took off 0 bases at V and 3 bases at J, with 9 bases between the two ends. Germline CDR1 LNHNV, CDR2 YYDKDF (reference sequence). CDR3 length: 14 amino acids. The CDR3 DNA follows: TGTGCCACCAGCAGAGACCAGTCTTTCTACGAGCAGTACTTC. It yields the protein CATSRDQSFYEQYF.

This clone appeared once. V usage is TRBV16 and J usage is TRBJ1-3; 10 bases are shared with TRBD1. V trimming: 4 bases; J trimming: 2 bases; junction bases outside the gene matches: 8. The CDR3 has 17 amino acids. Germline-derived CDR1 and CDR2 are KGHSY and FQNENV. The CDR3 DNA reads TGTGCCAGCAGCCTATTACCGGGACAGGGGACTGGAAACACCATATATTTT. Protein product: CASSLLPGQGTGNTIYF.

The chain recombines TRBV6-5 with TRBJ1-2; the match to TRBD1 covers 7 bases. From germline, CDR1 is MNHEY and CDR2 SVGAGI. The CDR3 totals 13 residues. Germline trimming cut 2 bases from V and 3 bases from J; bases unmatched to any gene: 0. DNA for the CDR3: TGTGCCAGCAGTTACGGGACAGACTATGGCTACACCTTC. Translated, it gives CASSYGTDYGYTF.

This clone was observed a handful of times. DNA of the CDR3: TGTGCCAGCAGTCTAGGACAGGGCGAAGCTTTCTTT. Encoded protein: CASSLGQGEAFF. The rearrangement uses TRBV2 and TRBJ1-1; TRBD1 matches at 8 bases. Germline assignment: CDR1 SNHLY and CDR2 FYNNEI. V lost 5 bases and J lost 8; bases outside the gene matches: 4. This CDR3 is 12 amino acids long. Filled out from reference TRBV2 and TRBJ1-1, the complete variable domain reads EPEVTQTPSHQVTQMGQEVILRCVPISNHLYFYWYRQILGQKVEFLVSFYNNEISEKSEIFDDQFSVERPDGSNFTLKIRSTKLEDSAMYFCASSLGQGEAFFGQGTRLTVV.